The clone carrying this T cell receptor (beta chain) was found a few times. This CDR3 is built from 15 residues. Germline CDR1 reads GTSNPN; CDR2 reads SVGIG (reference sequence). The junction had 7 bases not matched to a gene; V was cut back by 4 bases and J by 5 bases. This entry belongs to a study of control samples from healthy donors and cancer patients. The method was immunoSEQ multiplex PCR; TCRdb's version includes in-frame clones alone and lacks a portion of them. Of some 70,000 clones listed, approximately 83% were seen once; the top ten hold about 15%. This clonotype originated in a man in his 60s in good health. This rearrangement joins TRBV30 to TRBJ2-2; 10 positions agree with TRBD2. Sequencing used blood. CDR3 in amino acids: CAWTRSGRRTGELFF. The CDR3 DNA reads TGTGCCTGGACCCGTAGCGGGAGGCGGACCGGGGAGCTGTTTTTT.